This TCR beta chain was captured by sequencing in a study of cytomegalovirus exposure and HLA in healthy donors. Study context: Findings of an earlier analysis included roughly 110 million unique TCR beta sequences from 190 million or so T cells.

The PCR contained 60 Vbeta and 13 Jbeta primers. Original processing notes: Some 80 million unique TCR beta chains, 9 million to 14 million shared, were counted in a later analysis. Assay: immunoSEQ multiplex PCR; the TCRdb copy retains only in-frame clones and omits some. That table gives V, J and clone size, and the DNA gave D and trimming. Here the sample spans hundreds of thousands of clones, 78% being singletons. What was sequenced was PBMCs. This TCR was sampled from a boy aged 5 to 17 in good health and CMV-seronegative.

CDR3 bases: TGTGCCAGCAGCTCCAAGACACGTAACACTGAAGCTTTCTTT. Protein sequence: CASSSKTRNTEAFF. The chain is built from TRBV7-9 and TRBJ1-1; D remains unclear. V lost 4 bases and J 2 bases, leaving 11 bases between the germline ends. This CDR3 spans 14 amino acids. Per the germline V gene, CDR1 is SEHNR and CDR2 is FQNEAQ (reference sequence). Full variable domain (remainder filled in from reference TRBV7-9 and TRBJ1-1): DTGVSQNPRHKITKRGQNVTFRCDPISEHNRLYWYRQTLGQGPEFLTYFQNEAQLEKSRLLSDRFSAERPKGSFSTLEIQRTEQGDSAMYLCASSSKTRNTEAFFGQGTRLTVV.